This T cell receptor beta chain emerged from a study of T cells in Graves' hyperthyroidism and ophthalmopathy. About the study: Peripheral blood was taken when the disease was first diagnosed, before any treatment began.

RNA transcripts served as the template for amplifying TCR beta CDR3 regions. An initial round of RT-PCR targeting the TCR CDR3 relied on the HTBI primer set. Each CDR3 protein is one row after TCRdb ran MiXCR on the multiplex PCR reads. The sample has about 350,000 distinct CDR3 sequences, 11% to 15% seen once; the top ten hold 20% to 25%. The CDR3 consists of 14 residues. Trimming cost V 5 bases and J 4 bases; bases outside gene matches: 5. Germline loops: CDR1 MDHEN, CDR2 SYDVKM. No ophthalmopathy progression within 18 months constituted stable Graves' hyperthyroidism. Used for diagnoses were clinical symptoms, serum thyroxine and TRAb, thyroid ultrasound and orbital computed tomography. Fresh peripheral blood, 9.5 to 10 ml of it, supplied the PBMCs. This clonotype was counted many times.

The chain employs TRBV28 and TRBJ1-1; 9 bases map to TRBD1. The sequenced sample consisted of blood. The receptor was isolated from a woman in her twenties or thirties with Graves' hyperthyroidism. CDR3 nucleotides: TGTGCCAGCAGTGCGGGACAGGGATTCACTGAAGCTTTCTTT. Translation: CASSAGQGFTEAFF. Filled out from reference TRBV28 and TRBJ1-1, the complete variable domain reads DVKVTQSSRYLVKRTGEKVFLECVQDMDHENMFWYRQDPGLGLRLIYFSYDVKMKEKGDIPEGYSVSREKKERFSLILESASTNQTSMYLCASSAGQGFTEAFFGQGTRLTVV.